These 19 T cell receptor beta chains originate from one sample sequenced in a study of blood T cell repertoires in COVID-19. This table comes from immunoSEQ multiplex PCR, and its TCRdb copy is limited to in-frame clones, with some not included. The sample carries around 220,000 clones, 90% recorded once. The material sequenced was PBMCs or T cells enriched from blood (not recorded which). The source of these receptors is a man aged 30-40 years who had been exposed to COVID-19.

The chain carries TRBV27 and TRBJ2-1; a possible D gene is TRBD1 (5 bases). Trimming pared 5 bases from V and 0 bases from J, leaving 8 bases between. CDR3 length: 14 residues. Looked up from germline, CDR1 is MNHEY and CDR2 is SMNVEV (reference sequence). The CDR3 spells CASSTGGSYNEQFF. The DNA for the CDR3 is TGTGCCAGCAGTACAGGTGGCTCCTACAATGAGCAGTTCTTC.

CDR3 bases: TGTGCCAGTAGTAGCGCGGACGAGCAGTACTTC. Encoded protein: CASSSADEQYF. V usage is TRBV19 and J usage is TRBJ2-7; D unclear. This CDR3 has 11 amino acids. The ends were cut back, 4 bases at V and 5 bases at J, with 6 bases in the middle. The V gene's germline CDR1 is LNHDA and CDR2 SQIVND (reference sequence).

V gene TRBV6-5 combines with J gene TRBJ2-7; no clear D gene. CDR3 length: 16 residues. Trimming cost V 0 bases and J 0 bases, with 12 bases left between them. Germline V CDR1 and CDR2: MNHEY, SVGAGI. CDR3 amino acids: CASSYSTRQSSYEQYF. The CDR3 DNA follows: TGTGCCAGCAGTTACTCGACGCGGCAGAGCTCCTACGAGCAGTACTTC.

This clone showed up just a few times. The chain uses TRBV14 and TRBJ2-5; TRBD1 might be the D (5 bases). V was trimmed by 8 bases and J by 5 bases, leaving 15 bases between them. The CDR3 covers 13 residues. Germline V gene data show CDR1 as SGHDN and CDR2 as FVKESK. CDR3 amino acids: CASPDRELETQYF. CDR3 bases: TGTGCCAGCCCAGACAGAGAGCTTGAGACCCAGTACTTC.

The rearrangement uses TRBV5-4 and TRBJ2-7; 8 nucleotides align to TRBD1. Germline V CDR1 and CDR2: SGHNT, YYREEE (reference sequence). CDR3 length: 14 amino acids. V trimming: 4 bases; J trimming: 1 base; junction bases outside the gene matches: 4. CDR3 region: CASSGTGSSYEQYF. The CDR3 nucleotides are TGTGCCAGCAGCGGGACAGGATCTTCCTACGAGCAGTACTTC. Using reference TRBV5-4 and TRBJ2-7 for the parts outside the CDR3, the full variable domain is ETGVTQSPTHLIKTRGQQVTLRCSSQSGHNTVSWYQQALGQGPQFIFQYYREEENGRGNFPPRFSGLQFPNYSSELNVNALELDDSALYLCASSGTGSSYEQYFGPGTRLTVT.

CDR3 sequence reads: CASSGREGALGEQYF. In DNA form, the CDR3 reads TGTGCCAGCTCGGGACGGGAGGGGGCCCTTGGTGAGCAGTACTTC. The chain uses TRBV19 and TRBJ2-7, with a tentative D call TRBD2 (8 bases). Germline loops: CDR1 LNHDA, CDR2 SQIVND (reference sequence). Trimming took 9 bases from V and 7 from J, leaving 25 bases between them. CDR3 size: 15 residues. Full variable domain (outside the CDR3, taken from reference TRBV19 and TRBJ2-7): DGGITQSPKYLFRKEGQNVTLSCEQNLNHDAMYWYRQDPGQGLRLIYYSQIVNDFQKGDIAEGYSVSREKKESFPLTVTSAQKNPTAFYLCASSGREGALGEQYFGPGTRLTVT.

The chain carries TRBV10-1 and TRBJ2-1, with a tentative D call TRBD1 (5 bases). Looked up from germline, CDR1 is WNHNN and CDR2 is SYGVQD (reference sequence). V lost 2 bases to trimming and J lost 3 bases, with 20 bases between them. CDR3 length: 18 amino acids. CDR3 nucleotides: TGCGCCAGCAGTGAGGGTGGGGCCCAACCAGGATACTACAATGAGCAGTTCTTC. Translating it yields CASSEGGAQPGYYNEQFF.

CDR3 in DNA: TGCGCCAGCCAACCGGGACTAAACTCACCCCTCCACTTT. It translates to CASQPGLNSPLHF. V gene TRBV5-1 combines with J gene TRBJ1-6, with a possible D match to TRBD1 (5 bases). The germline gives CDR1 SGHRS, CDR2 YFSETQ. V dropped 7 bases and J dropped 10 bases, with 15 bases sitting between them. This CDR3 is 13 amino acids long.

The chain is built from TRBV6-2 or TRBV6-3 and TRBJ2-1; D is uncertain. CDR1 and CDR2 (germline): MNHEY, SVGEGT. This CDR3 comprises 12 residues. The V and J ends lost 8 bases and 6 bases respectively, with 11 bases between them. In nucleotides, the CDR3 is TGTGCCAGCCGCCCCCCTAGCAATGAGCAGTTCTTC. It encodes CASRPPSNEQFF.

This clone has more than one count but fewer than ten. CDR3 in amino acids: CASSLSVAGGEGYTF. The CDR3 DNA sequence: TGCGCCAGCAGCTTGTCTGTGGCTGGAGGAGAAGGCTACACCTTC. The gene calls are TRBV5-1 and TRBJ1-2; no clear D gene. Germline V gene sequence: CDR1 SGHRS, CDR2 YFSETQ. V was pared by 1 base and J by 8 bases, with 18 bases between. CDR3 size: 15 residues.

The rearrangement links TRBV19 to TRBJ2-6; D is perhaps TRBD1 (5 bases). CDR1 is LNHDA, CDR2 SQIVND, per germline (reference sequence). V dropped 5 bases and J dropped 0 bases, with 11 bases sitting between them. There are 16 residues in the CDR3. CDR3 sequence: CASSYLQVSGANVLTF. The CDR3 region has the DNA TGTGCCAGTAGTTACCTACAGGTCTCTGGGGCCAACGTCCTGACTTTC.

In this sample, this clone turned up once. The chain couples TRBV6-5 to TRBJ1-2; unclear D gene. The germline V and J ends were trimmed by 7 bases and 4 bases, with 13 bases remaining between them. This CDR3 is 13 amino acids long. The germline gives CDR1 MNHEY, CDR2 SVGAGI. Written as DNA, the CDR3 is TGTGCCAGCACGGCAGGCCCTTTCTATGGCTACACCTTC. The encoded protein is CASTAGPFYGYTF.

V and J are TRBV4-1 and TRBJ1-6; D gene unclear. The V end was cut by 1 base, the J end by 5 bases, with 9 bases between. This CDR3 has 15 amino acids. Germline loops: CDR1 MGHRA, CDR2 YSYEKL. The CDR3 sequence is CASSQVSGNNSPLHF. In nucleotides, the CDR3 is TGCGCCAGCAGCCAAGTTTCCGGGAATAATTCACCCCTCCACTTT.

The chain has TRBV15 and TRBJ1-4, with TRBD1 matching 8 bases. V was clipped by 3 bases and J by 8 bases; unmatched bases: 11. Germline-derived CDR1 and CDR2 are LNHNV and YYDKDF (reference sequence). The CDR3 is 16 amino acids. Here the CDR3 reads CATSRGLTGEGEKLFF. Here the CDR3 DNA reads TGTGCCACCAGCAGGGGTTTGACAGGGGAGGGGGAAAAACTGTTTTTT.

This chain joins TRBV6-1 and TRBJ1-5, with D unresolved. CDR3 size: 12 residues. Germline values: CDR1 MNHNS, CDR2 SASEGT. Trimming removed 3 bases from V and 6 bases from J, with 6 bases in between. CDR3 in DNA: TGTGCCAGCAGTGAGAGGAGTCAGCCCCAGCATTTT. This codes for CASSERSQPQHF.

This clone appeared a single time. The J gene is TRBJ1-5, the V gene TRBV6-1; no reliable D call. Germline lookup yields CDR1 MNHNS and CDR2 SASEGT. Trimming took off 0 bases at V and 0 bases at J, with 12 bases between the two ends. The CDR3 covers 17 residues. Written as DNA, the CDR3 is TGTGCCAGCAGTGAAGCCCTCGAGACACTTAGCAATCAGCCCCAGCATTTT. This encodes CASSEALETLSNQPQHF.

The gene calls are TRBV13 and TRBJ2-2, with 11 bases matching TRBD2. V gave up 8 bases and J gave up 3 bases; unmatched junction bases: 2. The germline V gene has CDR1 PRHDT and CDR2 FYEKMQ (reference sequence). CDR3 length: 14 residues. The CDR3 DNA follows: TGTGCCAGCCGACTAGCGGGGTACACCGGGGAGCTGTTTTTT. It translates to CASRLAGYTGELFF.

This rearrangement joins TRBV6-5 to TRBJ1-2, with D unclear. CDR1 MNHEY and CDR2 SVGAGI come from the germline V gene. The CDR3 is 15 amino acids. Deletions cut 2 bases from V and 2 bases from J, with 12 bases between. The CDR3 here is CASSYRGVVNYGYTF. DNA for the CDR3: TGTGCCAGCAGTTACCGCGGCGTTGTGAACTATGGCTACACCTTC.

This clone was recorded only once. The chain combines TRBV20-1 with TRBJ2-3; TRBD2 is a possible D gene (5 bases). Trimming removed 3 bases from V and 2 bases from J, with 12 bases in between. The CDR3 spans 14 residues. Germline lookup yields CDR1 DFQATT and CDR2 SNEGSKA (reference sequence). The chain's CDR3 is CSASGGFHTDTQYF. Written as DNA, the CDR3 is TGCAGTGCTAGTGGAGGATTTCACACAGATACGCAGTATTTT.